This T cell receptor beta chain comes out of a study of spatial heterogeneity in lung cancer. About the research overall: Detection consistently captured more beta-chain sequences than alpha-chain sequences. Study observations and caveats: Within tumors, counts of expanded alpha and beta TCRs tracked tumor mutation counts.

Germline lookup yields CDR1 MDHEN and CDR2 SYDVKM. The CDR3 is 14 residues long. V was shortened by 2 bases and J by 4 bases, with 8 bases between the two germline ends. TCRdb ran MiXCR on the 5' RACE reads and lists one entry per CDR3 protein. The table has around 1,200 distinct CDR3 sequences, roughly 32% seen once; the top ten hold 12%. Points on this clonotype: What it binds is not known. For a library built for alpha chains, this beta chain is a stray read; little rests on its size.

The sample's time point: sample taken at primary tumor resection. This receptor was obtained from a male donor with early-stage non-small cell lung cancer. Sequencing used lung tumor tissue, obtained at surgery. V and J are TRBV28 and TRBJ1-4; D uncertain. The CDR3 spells CASSLRQLNEKLFF. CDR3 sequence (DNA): TGTGCCAGCAGTTTAAGGCAGCTTAATGAAAAACTGTTTTTT.